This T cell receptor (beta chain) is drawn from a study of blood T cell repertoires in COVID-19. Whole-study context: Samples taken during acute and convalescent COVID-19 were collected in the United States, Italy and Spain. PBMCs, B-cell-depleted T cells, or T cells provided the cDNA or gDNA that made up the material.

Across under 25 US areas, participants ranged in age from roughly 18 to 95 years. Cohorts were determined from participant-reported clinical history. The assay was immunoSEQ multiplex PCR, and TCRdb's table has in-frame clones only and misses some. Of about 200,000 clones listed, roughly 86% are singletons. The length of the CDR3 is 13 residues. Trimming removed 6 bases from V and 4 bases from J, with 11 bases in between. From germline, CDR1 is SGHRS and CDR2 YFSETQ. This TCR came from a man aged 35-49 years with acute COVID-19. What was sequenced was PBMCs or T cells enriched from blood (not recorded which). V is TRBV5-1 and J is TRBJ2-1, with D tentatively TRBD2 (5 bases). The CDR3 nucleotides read TGCGCCAGCACCCTTACTAGTTACAATGAGCAGTTCTTC. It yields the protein CASTLTSYNEQFF.